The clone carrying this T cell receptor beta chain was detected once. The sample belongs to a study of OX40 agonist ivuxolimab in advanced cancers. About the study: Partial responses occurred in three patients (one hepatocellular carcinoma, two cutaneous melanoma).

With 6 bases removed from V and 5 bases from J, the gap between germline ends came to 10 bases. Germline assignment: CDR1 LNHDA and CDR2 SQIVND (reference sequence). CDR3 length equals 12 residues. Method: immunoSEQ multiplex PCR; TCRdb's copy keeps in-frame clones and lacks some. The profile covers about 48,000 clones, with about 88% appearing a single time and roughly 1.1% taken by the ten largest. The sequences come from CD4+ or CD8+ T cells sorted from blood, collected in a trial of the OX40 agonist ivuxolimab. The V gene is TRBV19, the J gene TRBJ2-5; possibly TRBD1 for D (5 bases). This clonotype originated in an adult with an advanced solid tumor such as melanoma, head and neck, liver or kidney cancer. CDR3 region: CASRGPGETQYF. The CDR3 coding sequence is TGTGCCAGTAGGGGGCCCGGGGAGACCCAGTACTTC.